A single sample is the source of the 8 T cell receptor beta chains below, sequenced in a study of Ad26.COV2.S vaccination and SARS-CoV-2 variants. Sequencing was performed with immunoSEQ multiplex PCR; in TCRdb, only in-frame clones are kept and a portion is missing. Of 150,000 to 200,000 clones listed, approximately 88% are singletons. The sequences come from peripheral blood, collected after recovery from COVID-19. Source of these receptors: a human donor who had recovered from COVID-19.

V is TRBV19 and J is TRBJ2-1, with a possible D match to TRBD1 (5 bases). The V end lost 3 bases, the J end lost 7 bases, and 22 bases lay between the germline ends. Germline V CDR1 and CDR2: LNHDA, SQIVND (reference sequence). This CDR3 region has 17 residues. The CDR3 loop is CASSMGPAGLLGNEQFF. The CDR3 DNA reads TGTGCCAGTAGTATGGGCCCCGCAGGGCTCCTGGGAAATGAGCAGTTCTTC.

The rearrangement links TRBV7-2 to TRBJ2-3, with 12 bases lining up with TRBD2. Germline V lookup: CDR1 SGHTA, CDR2 FQGNSA. The trim removed 4 bases at V and 6 bases at J, leaving 11 bases unmatched. CDR3 length: 17 residues. The CDR3 DNA is TGTGCCAGCAGCTCATCCTACCCCGGGACTAGCGGGGATACGCAGTATTTT. It translates to CASSSSYPGTSGDTQYF.

This chain joins TRBV11-3 and TRBJ2-1; 9 positions agree with TRBD2. After removal of 2 bases from V and 3 bases from J, the junction contained 11 bases not matched to a gene. Germline CDR1 and CDR2: SGHNT and YENEEA. The CDR3 totals 18 residues. Written as DNA, the CDR3 is TGTGCCAGCAGCTTAAGGGCCTTTAGCGGGAGAGGCTACAATGAGCAGTTCTTC. Encoded protein: CASSLRAFSGRGYNEQFF.

The chain recombines TRBV19 with TRBJ2-2; D ambiguous. Germline CDR1 and CDR2: LNHDA and SQIVND (reference sequence). V dropped 1 base and J dropped 5 bases, with 8 bases sitting between them. This CDR3 is built from 14 residues. CDR3 sequence (DNA): TGTGCCAGTAGTATAGGGGGATATACCGGGGAGCTGTTTTTT. Its translation is CASSIGGYTGELFF.

The chain recombines TRBV7-9 with TRBJ1-1; a possible D gene is TRBD1 (5 bases). The CDR3 is 14 amino acids. V dropped 0 bases and J dropped 7 bases, with 12 bases sitting between them. Per germline, CDR1 SEHNR and CDR2 FQNEAQ (reference sequence). CDR3 sequence reads: CASSLAGGAVEAFF. CDR3 bases: TGTGCCAGCAGCTTAGCCGGAGGGGCGGTTGAAGCTTTCTTT.

V is TRBV28 and J is TRBJ2-1, with D possibly matching TRBD1 (5 bases). V was cut by 5 bases and J by 5 bases, with 19 bases left in between. Germline V gene sequence: CDR1 MDHEN, CDR2 SYDVKM. This CDR3 is 16 amino acids long. The CDR3: CASSLLDTGSNNEQFF. The CDR3 bases are TGTGCCAGCAGTCTCCTGGACACTGGATCCAACAATGAGCAGTTCTTC. Full variable domain (missing parts from reference TRBV28 and TRBJ2-1): DVKVTQSSRYLVKRTGEKVFLECVQDMDHENMFWYRQDPGLGLRLIYFSYDVKMKEKGDIPEGYSVSREKKERFSLILESASTNQTSMYLCASSLLDTGSNNEQFFGPGTRLTVL.

This chain uses TRBV6-1 with TRBJ2-1, with 7 bases matching TRBD2. Germline-derived CDR1 and CDR2 are MNHNS and SASEGT. This CDR3 has 16 residues. J was trimmed by 4 bases and V by 1 base; bases with no gene match: 7. The CDR3 nucleotides are TGTGCCAGCAGTGAAGTGCTGGCGGGGGAGTACAATGAGCAGTTCTTC. Its translation: CASSEVLAGEYNEQFF.

The V and J genes are TRBV10-3 and TRBJ2-4, with 10 bases matching TRBD1. The junction had 8 bases not matched to a gene; V was cut back by 4 bases and J by 5 bases. Germline CDR1 is ENHRY and CDR2 is SYGVKD. CDR3 length: 16 residues. The CDR3 protein is CAISARTGGRENIQYF. CDR3 sequence (DNA): TGTGCCATCAGTGCAAGGACAGGGGGGCGAGAAAACATTCAGTACTTC.